Listed below are T cell receptor beta chains from one sample, sequenced in a study of cytomegalovirus exposure and HLA in healthy donors. Clones were sequenced by immunoSEQ multiplex PCR, and TCRdb holds only the in-frame ones, with some missing. The table includes approximately 98,000 clones, 95% detected once. Sample: PBMCs. Every receptor here comes from a woman aged 18-29 years in good health and CMV-seronegative. CDR3s include the opening cysteine and the closing phenylalanine or tryptophan. The D gene is left open where the match is weak. Size is stated for part of the rows, as once, few or many counts, or as a class when the clone is expanded.

CDR3 DNA	CDR3 protein	D gene	V gene	J gene	clone size
TGTGCCAGCTCACCCCGCCAGGACAGCAGATCCTACGAGCAGTACTTC	CASSPRQDSRSYEQYF	NA	TRBV18	TRBJ2-7	once
TGTGCCAGCAGCTCCTGGAGCGGGGGCCGGAGGGAGACCCAGTACTTC	CASSSWSGGRRETQYF	TRBD2	TRBV7-3	TRBJ2-5	NA
TGCGCCAGCAGCCGACAGACAGGGACGATCTACGAGCAGTACTTC	CASSRQTGTIYEQYF	TRBD1	TRBV4-1	TRBJ2-7	NA
TGCAGCGCCCAAGGGGGTGAAGAGACCCAGTACTTC	CSAQGGEETQYF	NA	TRBV29-1	TRBJ2-5	NA
TGTGCCAGCAGCCAAGAGCAGGAGGATAATTCACCCCTCCACTTT	CASSQEQEDNSPLHF	NA	TRBV4-2	TRBJ1-6	once
TGTGCCAGCAGCTTAGCGGGACTCCAAGAGACCCAGTACTTC	CASSLAGLQETQYF	NA	TRBV7-2	TRBJ2-5	NA
TGTGCCAGCAGTTCGCGGAGGGCGGGGTTAAGCGGGAACAATGAGCAGTTCTTC	CASSSRRAGLSGNNEQFF	TRBD2	TRBV28	TRBJ2-1	NA
TGTGCCAGCAGCCCTAGCACAGATACGCAGTATTTT	CASSPSTDTQYF	NA	TRBV7-6	TRBJ2-3	NA
TGTGCCAGCAGCCGCAGGGGGTACTACGAGCAGTACTTC	CASSRRGYYEQYF	TRBD1	TRBV27	TRBJ2-7	NA
TGTGCCAGTAGTATGGAACAGGGGGCCTACAATGAGCAGTTCTTC	CASSMEQGAYNEQFF	TRBD1	TRBV19	TRBJ2-1	NA
TGTGCCAGCAGCGGGTCCGGGGGCTCCTACGAGCAGTACTTC	CASSGSGGSYEQYF	NA	TRBV9	TRBJ2-7	NA
TGTGCCAGTGGCCGGGAGGGGACGGGCCTCTACGAGCAGTACTTC	CASGREGTGLYEQYF	TRBD2	TRBV19	TRBJ2-7	NA
TGCGCCAGCAGCCAAATACCCGAGACAGGCGAGACCCAGTACTTC	CASSQIPETGETQYF	NA	TRBV4-1	TRBJ2-5	NA